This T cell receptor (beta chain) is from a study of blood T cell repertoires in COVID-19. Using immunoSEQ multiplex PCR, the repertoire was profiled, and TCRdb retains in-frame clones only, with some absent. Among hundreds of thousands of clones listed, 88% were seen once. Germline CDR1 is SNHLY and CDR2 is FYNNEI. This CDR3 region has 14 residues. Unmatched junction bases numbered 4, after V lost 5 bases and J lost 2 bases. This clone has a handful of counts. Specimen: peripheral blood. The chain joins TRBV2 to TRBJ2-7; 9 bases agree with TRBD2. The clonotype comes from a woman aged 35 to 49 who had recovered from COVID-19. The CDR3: CASSPTSGTYEQYF. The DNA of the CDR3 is TGTGCCAGCAGTCCGACTAGCGGTACCTACGAGCAGTACTTC.